Listed below are T cell receptor beta chains from one sample, sequenced in a study of cytomegalovirus exposure and HLA in healthy donors. Profiled with immunoSEQ multiplex PCR; TCRdb holds only in-frame clones, not every one. Its clone listing holds about 64,000 clones. The sequencing sample was made of PBMCs. These receptors originate from a woman aged 18-30 years in good health and CMV-seronegative. Both conserved end residues are part of each CDR3. A D gene is named only where the DNA matches it firmly.

14	TRBV28	TRBD1	TRBJ1-5	TGTGCCAGCAGTTCTTTGACAGGGGACCAGCCCCAGCATTTT	CASSSLTGDQPQHF
15	TRBV6-5	TRBD1	TRBJ1-2	TGTGCCAGCAGTTACTCGGCCAGGGGGCTGGGTGGCTACACCTTC	CASSYSARGLGGYTF
17	TRBV7-9	TRBD2	TRBJ2-1	TGTGCCAGCAGCTCTACAGGGGCCCTAGCGGGAGACAATGAGCAGTTCTTC	CASSSTGALAGDNEQFF
13	TRBV5-1	TRBD1	TRBJ1-1	TGCGCCAGCAGCACACAGGGGGAGACTGAAGCTTTCTTT	CASSTQGETEAFF
10	TRBV20-1	-	TRBJ1-2	TGCAATGCTGGAGACACCGCTGGCATCTTC	CNAGDTAGIF
14	TRBV18	-	TRBJ2-5	TGTGCCAGCTCACCAGCGCAGGCCCAAGAGACCCAGTACTTC	CASSPAQAQETQYF
14	TRBV9	-	TRBJ2-5	TGTGCCAGCAGCGTACACGGGTCCCAAGAGACCCAGTACTTC	CASSVHGSQETQYF
13	TRBV7-9	-	TRBJ2-1	TGTGCCAGCAGCACCTCGTCGGGGAGGGAGCAGTTCTTC	CASSTSSGREQFF
14	TRBV5-1	TRBD2	TRBJ2-7	TGCGCCAGCAGCTGGGGGACTAGCGGCTACGAGCAGTACTTC	CASSWGTSGYEQYF
13	TRBV5-1	TRBD1	TRBJ1-4	TGCGCCAGCAGCCGGACAGGGGATGAAAAACTGTTTTTT	CASSRTGDEKLFF
14	TRBV19	TRBD1	TRBJ1-1	TGTGCCAGTAGTAAGGGACAGTTAGGCTCTGAAGCTTTCTTT	CASSKGQLGSEAFF
15	TRBV14	TRBD1	TRBJ1-2	TGTGCCAGCAGCCAAGATCCGGGACAGGACTATGGCTACACCTTC	CASSQDPGQDYGYTF
13	TRBV5-1	-	TRBJ2-7	TGCGCCAGCAGCTTAGGGATCGGGAACGAGCAGTACTTC	CASSLGIGNEQYF
11	TRBV19	-	TRBJ1-1	TGTGCCAGTAGTTTTAGGGGTCACGCTTTCTTT	CASSFRGHAFF
14	TRBV7-9	-	TRBJ1-1	TGTGCCAGCAGCTTAGCCCGGGTCAACACTGAAGCTTTCTTT	CASSLARVNTEAFF
16	TRBV6-5	TRBD1	TRBJ2-5	TGTGCCAGCAGTTACTCGGGACAGGGACTCCAAGAGACCCAGTACTTC	CASSYSGQGLQETQYF
14	TRBV18	TRBD1	TRBJ1-4	TGTGCCAGCTCACAGGGACAGGCTAATGAAAAACTGTTTTTT	CASSQGQANEKLFF
14	TRBV25-1	-	TRBJ2-5	TGTGCCAGCAGTGGTGGAGGGCGGGAAGAGACCCAGTACTTC	CASSGGGREETQYF
14	TRBV4-1	TRBD2	TRBJ2-1	TGCGCCAGCAGCCGAGCGGGGACCATCAATGAGCAGTTCTTC	CASSRAGTINEQFF
13	TRBV6-1	-	TRBJ1-1	TGTGCCAGCTTCGGCGGTATGAACACTGAAGCTTTCTTT	CASFGGMNTEAFF
13	TRBV10-3	-	TRBJ1-1	TGTGCCATCAGTGAGTCGGAGGTTACGGAAGCTTTCTTT	CAISESEVTEAFF
18	TRBV4-2	TRBD2	TRBJ2-3	TGTGCCAGCAGCCAAGATGTCAGCGGGGGGACCTACACAGATACGCAGTATTTT	CASSQDVSGGTYTDTQYF
14	TRBV30	TRBD1	TRBJ2-4	TGTGCCTGGAGTGTGCAGGGGGCCCAAAACATTCAGTACTTC	CAWSVQGAQNIQYF
14	TRBV19	-	TRBJ1-2	TGTGCCAGTACCCGGCAGGTCGGTAACTATGGCTACACCTTC	CASTRQVGNYGYTF
15	TRBV9	TRBD2	TRBJ2-7	TGTGCCAGCAGCCCCGAGGTAGCGGGAGCCGGCGAGCAGTACTTC	CASSPEVAGAGEQYF
16	TRBV7-9	TRBD1	TRBJ2-5	TGTGCCAGCAGCACCGGGACAGGGGGAAACCAAGAGACCCAGTACTTC	CASSTGTGGNQETQYF
14	TRBV30	TRBD2	TRBJ2-1	TGTGCCTGGAGAGGGCTAGCGGGGGCGGGTCGGCAGTTCTTC	CAWRGLAGAGRQFF
18	TRBV13	TRBD2	TRBJ2-1	TGTGCCAGCAGGTTGCGGGGTAAAAGCGGGGTCGCCGACAATGAGCAGTTCTTC	CASRLRGKSGVADNEQFF
13	TRBV5-1	-	TRBJ1-2	TGCGCCAGCAGCTCTAGTACTAACTATGGCTACACCTTC	CASSSSTNYGYTF
17	TRBV19	-	TRBJ2-4	TGTGCCAGTAGTACCCCTTACCCAGAGGCTAGCAGAAACATTCAGTACTTC	CASSTPYPEASRNIQYF
16	TRBV4-1	-	TRBJ1-6	TGCGCCAGCAGCCATTATCAAGGAAGGGGAGGTTCACCCCTCCACTTT	CASSHYQGRGGSPLHF
14	TRBV7-8	TRBD1	TRBJ2-7	TGTGCCAGCAGCTCCACGACAGGGAGCTACGAGCAGTACTTC	CASSSTTGSYEQYF
16	TRBV7-7	TRBD2	TRBJ2-1	TGTGCTAGCAGCTTAGAAGCGGGGAGCTCCTACAATGAGCAGTTCTTC	CASSLEAGSSYNEQFF
15	TRBV6-5	TRBD1	TRBJ1-5	TGTGCCAGCAGTTCACTAGGGACAGGGAATCAGCCCCAGCATTTT	CASSSLGTGNQPQHF
13	TRBV19	TRBD1	TRBJ1-2	TGTGCCAGTAGAAGGGACAGTAACTATGGCTACACCTTC	CASRRDSNYGYTF
13	TRBV9	-	TRBJ1-5	TGTGCCAGCAGCGTAGGTAGGCAGGGGCCCCAGCATTTT	CASSVGRQGPQHF
13	TRBV30	TRBD1	TRBJ1-2	TGTGCCTGGGCTTACAGGGGAAACTATGGCTACACCTTC	CAWAYRGNYGYTF
15	TRBV30	-	TRBJ2-7	TGTGCCTGGAGGACCAGGTCTAGCGTGGCCTACGAGCAGTACTTC	CAWRTRSSVAYEQYF
14	TRBV19	-	TRBJ2-1	TGTGCCAGTAGTAGCTCACTAGGTGTCAATGAGCAGTTCTTC	CASSSSLGVNEQFF
15	TRBV6-4	TRBD1	TRBJ2-3	TGTGCCAGCAGTGCGACAGGGGGTTACACAGATACGCAGTATTTT	CASSATGGYTDTQYF
15	TRBV15	-	TRBJ2-7	TGTGCCACCAGCACTCAAGGGGGAGCCCTCTACGAGCAGTACTTC	CATSTQGGALYEQYF
16	TRBV9	TRBD2	TRBJ2-5	TGTGCCAGCAGCGTAGCCCCCAGCGGGAGATCAGAGACCCAGTACTTC	CASSVAPSGRSETQYF